This T cell receptor delta chain came from a study of gamma-delta chains in newborns, infants, children. Study details: Microbial exposure reportedly drives polyclonal innate γδ T cell expansion after birth.

V lost 4 bases and J lost 6; bases outside the gene matches: 13. The CDR3 sequence is 17 residues long. Germline values: CDR1 GEAIGNYY, CDR2 EKD. TCRdb called clones from the reads again using CATT. The data show about 5,400 delta-chain clones, roughly 18% seen once. This clone is medium-sized by share. The clonotype originates from a child who was a newborn, infant or young child, either healthy, febrile or measles-vaccinated (not recorded which). The sample comprised blood. This chain uses TRDV2 with TRDJ1; 13 positions match TRDD3. CDR3 sequence (DNA): TGTGCCTGTGAGTCCCTACCTTCACTGGGGGATACGCATAAACTCATCTTT. Amino acids: CACESLPSLGDTHKLIF.